The 29 T cell receptor beta chains below all came from one sample that was sequenced in a study of blood T cells in healthy people across ages. Then a second PCR, running about 6 to 12 cycles, was carried out with a sample-barcoded 5' primer and a J-beta primer mix. TCRdb re-called the 5' RACE reads with MiXCR, one entry per CDR3 protein. Found here are roughly 930,000 distinct CDR3 sequences, roughly 50% of them singletons; the top ten hold around 15%. The material sequenced was blood. Receptors originate from a man aged 25-45 years in good health.

This clonotype was seen ten or more times. The chain employs TRBV4-3 and TRBJ2-5; TRBD1 might be the D (5 bases). This CDR3 contains 15 residues. With 0 bases removed from V and 2 bases from J, the gap between germline ends came to 10 bases. Germline V gene data show CDR1 as LGHNA and CDR2 as YSLEER. CDR3 in amino acids: CASSQDLNRQETQYF. CDR3 in DNA: TGCGCCAGCAGCCAAGATCTCAACAGGCAAGAGACCCAGTACTTC.

The chain couples TRBV10-3 to TRBJ2-7; 8 nucleotides match TRBD1. After removal of 9 bases from V and 3 bases from J, the junction contained 16 bases not matched to a gene. The CDR3 loop spans 16 amino acids. Germline values: CDR1 ENHRY, CDR2 SYGVKD. The CDR3 sequence: CAIQGTGQEFRYEQYF. CDR3 coding DNA: TGTGCCATACAGGGGACGGGACAGGAGTTTCGCTACGAGCAGTACTTC.

The V call is TRBV7-9, the J call TRBJ2-3, with TRBD2 matching 13 bases. This CDR3 has 17 residues. Germline lookup yields CDR1 SEHNR and CDR2 FQNEAQ (reference sequence). After removal of 3 bases from V and 2 bases from J, the junction contained 5 bases not matched to a gene. CDR3 sequence: CASSFTGLAGDTDTQYF. Written as DNA, the CDR3 is TGTGCCAGCAGCTTCACAGGACTAGCGGGGGACACAGATACGCAGTATTTT.

V gene TRBV20-1 combines with J gene TRBJ2-3; D is undetermined. Germline values: CDR1 DFQATT, CDR2 SNEGSKA (reference sequence). There are 14 residues in the CDR3. Between the trimmed V and J ends, which lost 6 bases and 4 bases, there was a span of 17 bases. The CDR3 is CSAAPSGASDTQYF. In DNA, the CDR3 is TGCAGTGCCGCGCCCTCTGGAGCGTCAGATACGCAGTATTTT.

This clonotype showed up just a few times. The chain has TRBV7-2 and TRBJ2-3; 8 bases align to TRBD2. The CDR3 sequence is 14 residues long. V lost 6 bases, J lost 4 bases, and 6 bases stayed unmatched. Looked up from germline, CDR1 is SGHTA and CDR2 is FQGNSA. This chain's CDR3 is CASRPGLAADTQYF. CDR3 DNA sequence: TGTGCCAGCAGACCCGGACTAGCCGCAGATACGCAGTATTTT. Using reference TRBV7-2 and TRBJ2-3 for the parts outside the CDR3, the full variable domain is GAGVSQSPSNKVTEKGKDVELRCDPISGHTALYWYRQSLGQGLEFLIYFQGNSAPDKSGLPSDRFSAERTGGSVSTLTIQRTQQEDSAVYLCASRPGLAADTQYFGPGTRLTVL.

J is TRBJ2-1 and V is TRBV3-1; D is ambiguous. The germline CDR1 and CDR2 sequences are LGHDT and YNNKEL (reference sequence). CDR3 size: 13 residues. Trimming shortened V by 4 bases and J by 9 bases, and 13 bases separated the two germline ends. The CDR3 here is CASSLPGISEQFF. The DNA for the CDR3 is TGTGCCAGCAGCCTTCCGGGTATTTCTGAGCAGTTCTTC.

This clonotype occurred a few times. The chain is built from TRBV4-2 and TRBJ2-3; TRBD2 matches 13 bases. Germline V gene data show CDR1 as LGHNA and CDR2 as YNFKEQ. The CDR3 length is 18 residues. J lost 3 bases, V lost 4 bases, and 10 bases had no gene match. As DNA, the CDR3 is TGTGCCAGCAGCCCCTCCGTACTAGCGGGGGGGCCGACAGATACGCAGTATTTT. Translated, it gives CASSPSVLAGGPTDTQYF.

This clonotype was recorded a few times. V gene TRBV6-2 or TRBV6-3 combines with J gene TRBJ1-1, with D possibly matching TRBD1 (5 bases). The CDR3 has 14 residues. Between the trimmed V and J ends, which lost 8 bases and 4 bases, there was a span of 17 bases. Germline V gene sequence: CDR1 MNHEY, CDR2 SVGEGT. CDR3 coding DNA: TGTGCCAGCGGAGAGACAGAAGTTATCACTGAAGCTTTCTTT. Its translation is CASGETEVITEAFF.

The chain couples TRBV18 to TRBJ2-1, with 10 bases fitting TRBD1. This CDR3 spans 15 amino acids. Germline V gene sequence: CDR1 KGHSH, CDR2 LQKENI. V shed 3 bases and J 6 bases; nucleotides not matched to a gene: 5. This CDR3 is CASSPDRGPSNEQFF. DNA for the CDR3: TGTGCCAGCTCACCCGACAGGGGGCCTTCCAATGAGCAGTTCTTC.

The V and J genes are TRBV29-1 and TRBJ2-7, with a weak D call TRBD2 (6 bases). Germline CDR1 SQVTM, CDR2 ANQGSEA. With 4 bases removed from V and 11 bases from J, the gap between germline ends came to 12 bases. The CDR3 length is 10 residues. The DNA for the CDR3 is TGCAGCGTTGTGCGGGGTCTGGAGTACTTC. Its translation is CSVVRGLEYF.

The chain couples TRBV18 to TRBJ2-7; D unresolved. The CDR3 spans 14 residues. Looked up from germline, CDR1 is KGHSH and CDR2 is LQKENI. V lost 0 bases, J lost 6 bases, and 12 bases lay in between. CDR3 DNA sequence: TGTGCCAGCTCACCACCGGTGATCCCCTGCGAGCAGTACTTC. Protein product: CASSPPVIPCEQYF. The whole variable domain, filled in from reference TRBV18 and TRBJ2-7, reads NAGVMQNPRHLVRRRGQEARLRCSPMKGHSHVYWYRQLPEEGLKFMVYLQKENIIDESGMPKERFSAEFPKEGPSILRIQQVVRGDSAAYFCASSPPVIPCEQYFGPGTRLTVT.

The sample holds a few counts of this clonotype. This chain connects TRBV21-1 to TRBJ2-7. TRBV21-1 is a pseudogene locus. The length of the CDR3 is 12 residues. The CDR3 nucleotides are TGTGCCAGCAGCAAAGCGCAGGGCGAGCAGTACTTC. As protein: CASSKAQGEQYF.

This clonotype was detected a few times. The J gene is TRBJ2-3, the V gene TRBV7-2; the D gene could be TRBD1 or TRBD2 (5 bases each). Germline V lookup: CDR1 SGHTA, CDR2 FQGNSA. V was pared by 4 bases and J by 4 bases, with 9 bases between. The length of the CDR3 is 13 residues. CDR3 residues: CASSSGAADTQYF. The CDR3 bases are TGTGCCAGCAGCTCCGGGGCGGCAGATACGCAGTATTTT.

This clonotype was recorded at least ten times. The V call is TRBV2, the J call TRBJ1-2, with D perhaps matching TRBD1 (6 bases). This CDR3 is 14 amino acids long. V was pared by 5 bases and J by 6 bases, with 16 bases between. Germline V lookup: CDR1 SNHLY, CDR2 FYNNEI. The CDR3 DNA reads TGTGCCAGCAGTCTTAAACAGGGTGTGGATGGCTACACCTTC. As protein: CASSLKQGVDGYTF.

The CDR3: CASSESGGHEQFF. The DNA of the CDR3 is TGTGCCAGCAGTGAATCGGGGGGACATGAGCAGTTCTTC. J is TRBJ2-1 and V is TRBV25-1, with 7 positions matching TRBD2. CDR3 size: 13 residues. The germline gives CDR1 MGHDK, CDR2 SYGVNS. Trimming took 1 base from V and 8 from J; bases not matched to a gene: 2.

V and J are TRBV28 and TRBJ1-5; TRBD1 matches at 7 bases. The CDR3 has 15 residues. Germline V lookup: CDR1 MDHEN, CDR2 SYDVKM. With V trimmed by 5 bases and J by 7 bases, 11 bases remained unmatched. Written as DNA, the CDR3 is TGTGCCAGCAGTACAGGGGCCTCGGACAGACAGCCCCAGCATTTT. It codes for CASSTGASDRQPQHF.

In its sample, this clonotype was seen a few times. The chain employs TRBV27 and TRBJ1-6; 11 nucleotides line up with TRBD1. The V segment lost 8 bases and the J segment 10 bases; nucleotides outside the gene matches: 10. The V gene's germline CDR1 is MNHEY and CDR2 SMNVEV (reference sequence). The CDR3 has 15 amino acids. CDR3 region: CASSPGQGAGSPLHF. DNA for the CDR3: TGTGCCAGCTCGCCCGGACAGGGGGCAGGATCACCCCTCCACTTT.

To note about this clonotype: The junction and the germline gene differ at one end; a read error may be behind it. The chain is built from TRBV4-3 and TRBJ2-7, with 10 bases matching TRBD1. Germline lookup yields CDR1 LGHNA and CDR2 YSLEER. This CDR3 region has 14 residues. The CDR3 here is CAGSQVGQGDEQYF. The CDR3 bases are TGCGCCGGCAGCCAAGTCGGACAGGGGGACGAGCAGTACTTC.

The rearrangement links TRBV7-8 to TRBJ2-5; D perhaps matches TRBD2 (7 bases). Trimming took 6 bases from V and 1 from J, leaving 15 bases between them. Germline V gene data show CDR1 as SGHVS and CDR2 as FQNEAQ. This CDR3 has 15 amino acids. The CDR3 DNA follows: TGTGCCAGCAGAGAATACCGGGGGGCCCAAGAGACCCAGTACTTC. Translated, it gives CASREYRGAQETQYF.

The gene calls are TRBV20-1 and TRBJ2-5; 10 bases line up with TRBD1. CDR1 and CDR2 (germline): DFQATT, SNEGSKA (reference sequence). Germline trimming cut 0 bases from V and 11 bases from J; bases unmatched to any gene: 12. The CDR3 has 15 amino acids. The CDR3 protein is CSARDPGQGFNEQYF. The DNA for the CDR3 is TGCAGTGCTAGAGACCCGGGACAGGGGTTCAACGAACAGTACTTC.

The V gene is TRBV20-1, the J gene TRBJ1-5; 12 bases align to TRBD1. V gave up 7 bases and J gave up 0 bases; unmatched junction bases: 7. The CDR3 runs 16 residues. Germline assignment: CDR1 DFQATT and CDR2 SNEGSKA (reference sequence). CDR3 DNA: TGCAGTGTAAGGGGACAGGGGGCGGCTAGCAATCAGCCCCAGCATTTT. Translating gives CSVRGQGAASNQPQHF.

The V and J genes are TRBV6-5 and TRBJ1-4; no firm D call. Trimming removed 2 bases at V and 0 bases at J, with 4 bases between. This CDR3 has 14 amino acids. Looked up from germline, CDR1 is MNHEY and CDR2 is SVGAGI. The CDR3 loop reads CASSYGTTNEKLFF. CDR3 bases: TGTGCCAGCAGTTACGGGACAACTAATGAAAAACTGTTTTTT.

CDR3 amino acids: CASSLRERLTDTQYF. The CDR3 DNA follows: TGTGCCAGCAGCTTGAGGGAGCGGCTCACAGATACGCAGTATTTT. The rearrangement uses TRBV5-5 and TRBJ2-3, with D possibly being TRBD2 (5 bases). CDR1 is SGHKS, CDR2 YYEKEE, per germline (reference sequence). There are 15 residues in the CDR3. V was clipped by 1 base and J by 2 bases, with 11 bases between them. The complete variable domain, with remaining parts taken from reference TRBV5-5 and TRBJ2-3, reads DAGVTQSPTHLIKTRGQQVTLRCSPISGHKSVSWYQQVLGQGPQFIFQYYEKEERGRGNFPDRFSARQFPNYSSELNVNALLLGDSALYLCASSLRERLTDTQYFGPGTRLTVL.

V gene TRBV7-3 combines with J gene TRBJ2-1; the D gene could be TRBD1 or TRBD2 (5 bases each). Trimming left V 6 bases short and J 6 bases short, with 15 bases between. Germline V gene lookup returns CDR1 SGHTA and CDR2 FQGTGA. The length of the CDR3 is 14 residues. The CDR3 coding sequence is TGTGCCAGCAGTGGGGGTAGGGAAGGCAATGAGCAGTTCTTC. Protein sequence: CASSGGREGNEQFF.

The CDR3 DNA sequence: TGTGCCAGCAGGTCCAGGACTAGCACTTTCGAGCAGTACTTC. Translated, it gives CASRSRTSTFEQYF. The V and J genes are TRBV7-6 and TRBJ2-7; 8 positions match TRBD2. Per germline, CDR1 SGHVS and CDR2 FNYEAQ. Trimming took 6 bases from V and 6 from J; bases not matched to a gene: 10. The CDR3 contains 14 residues. Full variable domain (outside the CDR3, taken from reference TRBV7-6 and TRBJ2-7): GAGVSQSPRYKVTKRGQDVALRCDPISGHVSLYWYRQALGQGPEFLTYFNYEAQQDKSGLPNDRFSAERPEGSISTLTIQRTEQRDSAMYRCASRSRTSTFEQYFGPGTRLTVT.

This clonotype was seen at least ten times. The chain uses TRBV20-1 and TRBJ2-7; possible D gene TRBD1, 5 bases. The CDR3 runs 14 residues. Germline V gene sequence: CDR1 DFQATT, CDR2 SNEGSKA (reference sequence). V was cut by 1 base and J by 4 bases, with 14 bases left in between. CDR3: CSARVGAGTYEQYF. CDR3 nucleotide sequence: TGCAGTGCTAGAGTAGGGGCAGGCACTTACGAGCAGTACTTC.

Turning to this clonotype: The germline gene is not matched at one end of the junction; a read error may be the cause. The chain couples TRBV29-1 to TRBJ2-3; no clear D. CDR3 length: 11 amino acids. Germline V gene lookup returns CDR1 SQVTM and CDR2 ANQGSEA. CDR3 sequence reads: CSGEGWDTQYF. The CDR3 DNA is TGCAGCGGTGAAGGATGGGATACGCAGTATTTT.

The V gene is TRBV15, the J gene TRBJ2-3, with 9 bases that match TRBD2. This CDR3 contains 17 residues. Trimming took 0 bases from V and 3 from J; bases not matched to a gene: 7. Germline lookup yields CDR1 LNHNV and CDR2 YYDKDF (reference sequence). CDR3 region: CATSRDRSGGPTDTQYF. The CDR3 nucleotides read TGTGCCACCAGCAGAGATCGTAGCGGGGGTCCTACAGATACGCAGTATTTT. The variable domain in full, with the rest retrieved from reference TRBV15 and TRBJ2-3, is DAMVIQNPRYQVTQFGKPVTLSCSQTLNHNVMYWYQQKSSQAPKLLFHYYDKDFNNEADTPDNFQSRRPNTSFCFLDIRSPGLGDTAMYLCATSRDRSGGPTDTQYFGPGTRLTVL.

This sequence joins TRBV25-1 and TRBJ1-4, with 7 bases identical to TRBD1. After removal of 5 bases from V and 0 bases from J, the junction contained 12 bases not matched to a gene. Looked up from germline, CDR1 is MGHDK and CDR2 is SYGVNS. The CDR3 has 18 residues. CDR3 region: CASSPTGTALTTNEKLFF. The CDR3 DNA reads as TGTGCCAGCAGTCCGACCGGGACAGCCTTGACAACTAATGAAAAACTGTTTTTT.